Shown below are 10 T cell receptor beta chains from a single sample sequenced in a study of cytomegalovirus exposure and HLA in healthy donors. A multiplex PCR was run with 60 Vbeta primers and 13 Jbeta primers. The protocol was immunoSEQ multiplex PCR, while the TCRdb copy is restricted to in-frame clones and leaves out a portion. Of approximately 87,000 clones listed, approximately 85% are singletons. Sequenced material: PBMCs. The receptors were sampled from a woman aged 18-29 years in good health and CMV-seropositive.

The chain's CDR3 is CASEQGYGANVLTF. The CDR3 coding sequence is TGTGCCAGCGAACAGGGGTATGGGGCCAACGTCCTGACTTTC. V usage is TRBV9 and J usage is TRBJ2-6, with 7 bases matching TRBD1. Germline V gene sequence: CDR1 SGDLS, CDR2 YYNGEE. This CDR3 region has 14 residues. V dropped 7 bases and J dropped 3; count of bases not matched to a gene: 4. Full variable domain (outside the CDR3, taken from reference TRBV9 and TRBJ2-6): DSGVTQTPKHLITATGQRVTLRCSPRSGDLSVYWYQQSLDQGLQFLIQYYNGEERAKGNILERFSAQQFPDLHSELNLSSLELGDSALYFCASEQGYGANVLTFGAGSRLTVL.

The chain recombines TRBV7-9 with TRBJ1-1, with a weak D call TRBD1 (5 bases). The germline V gene encodes CDR1 SEHNR and CDR2 FQNEAQ (reference sequence). The V end was cut by 2 bases, the J end by 8 bases, with 6 bases between. This CDR3 has 11 residues. The DNA of the CDR3 is TGTGCCAGCAGCTTACCAGGGGAAGCTTTCTTT. This sequence encodes CASSLPGEAFF. Complete variable domain (other parts from reference TRBV7-9 and TRBJ1-1): DTGVSQNPRHKITKRGQNVTFRCDPISEHNRLYWYRQTLGQGPEFLTYFQNEAQLEKSRLLSDRFSAERPKGSFSTLEIQRTEQGDSAMYLCASSLPGEAFFGQGTRLTVV.

With regard to this clone: The junction shows a germline mismatch at one end, possibly a read error. This chain joins TRBV7-9 and TRBJ2-7; D gene uncertain. The CDR3 runs to 13 residues. CDR1 is SEHNR and CDR2 is FQNEAQ in the germline V gene (reference sequence). CDR3 amino acids: CSSSLGQSYEQYF. The CDR3 coding sequence is TGTTCCAGCAGCTTAGGGCAGTCCTACGAGCAGTACTTC. Based on the CDR3 plus reference TRBV7-9 and TRBJ2-7, the full variable domain is DTGVSQNPRHKITKRGQNVTFRCDPISEHNRLYWYRQTLGQGPEFLTYFQNEAQLEKSRLLSDRFSAERPKGSFSTLEIQRTEQGDSAMYLCSSSLGQSYEQYFGPGTRLTVT.

V gene TRBV9 combines with J gene TRBJ2-7; 8 nucleotides align to TRBD2. Unmatched junction bases numbered 8, after V lost 3 bases and J lost 6 bases. Per the germline V gene, CDR1 is SGDLS and CDR2 is YYNGEE. The CDR3 runs 14 residues. CDR3 bases: TGTGCCAGCAGCGCTCAAGGACTAGCCGTCGAGCAGTACTTC. It codes for CASSAQGLAVEQYF.

The chain uses TRBV7-9 and TRBJ1-6; 8 positions match TRBD1. CDR1 and CDR2 from the germline V gene are SEHNR and FQNEAQ (reference sequence). The CDR3 consists of 15 residues. After removal of 5 bases from V and 5 bases from J, the junction contained 5 bases not matched to a gene. The CDR3 sequence: CASSKTGGDNSPLHF. In DNA, the CDR3 is TGTGCCAGCAGCAAAACAGGGGGGGATAATTCACCCCTCCACTTT. The full variable domain, rest sourced from reference TRBV7-9 and TRBJ1-6, is DTGVSQNPRHKITKRGQNVTFRCDPISEHNRLYWYRQTLGQGPEFLTYFQNEAQLEKSRLLSDRFSAERPKGSFSTLEIQRTEQGDSAMYLCASSKTGGDNSPLHFGNGTRLTVT.

V and J are TRBV15 and TRBJ2-3; TRBD1 matches at 9 bases. The V gene end was trimmed by 1 base and the J gene end by 5 bases; junction bases not matched to a gene: 10. The CDR3 has 17 residues. Germline lookup yields CDR1 LNHNV and CDR2 YYDKDF (reference sequence). In DNA form, the CDR3 reads TGTGCCACCAGCAGAGGGACCGGGACAGGGTATAAAGATACGCAGTATTTT. Residues: CATSRGTGTGYKDTQYF.

This sequence joins TRBV2 and TRBJ1-1; D perhaps matches TRBD1 (5 bases). The CDR3 runs to 13 residues. Per germline, CDR1 SNHLY and CDR2 FYNNEI. V was shortened by 7 bases and J by 5 bases, with 14 bases between the two germline ends. The CDR3 nucleotides are TGTGCCAGCATTCAGCAGGAGGGGACTGAAGCTTTCTTT. Translated: CASIQQEGTEAFF.

This clone has only one observation. The chain recombines TRBV12-5 with TRBJ2-1, with 10 bases fitting TRBD2. The CDR3 totals 15 residues. Germline V gene lookup returns CDR1 LGHNT and CDR2 FRNRAP. J lost 4 bases, V lost 5 bases, and 5 bases had no gene match. The CDR3 is CASGPSGSRYNEQFF. DNA of the CDR3: TGTGCTAGTGGTCCTAGCGGGAGCCGGTACAATGAGCAGTTCTTC.

In its sample, this clone was seen once. The chain joins TRBV4-1 to TRBJ2-1; 8 positions agree with TRBD2. Germline V CDR1 and CDR2: MGHRA, YSYEKL. This CDR3 spans 18 amino acids. With 1 base clipped from V and 3 bases from J, the junction kept 11 bases outside the gene matches. The CDR3 DNA reads as TGCGCCAGCAGCCAAGGCTTTCGTAGTACTAGCGGCTACAATGAGCAGTTCTTC. This encodes CASSQGFRSTSGYNEQFF.

This rearrangement joins TRBV7-2 to TRBJ2-1, with D possibly matching TRBD1 (5 bases). From germline, CDR1 is SGHTA and CDR2 FQGNSA. The V and J ends lost 3 bases and 3 bases respectively, with 9 bases between them. The CDR3 has 14 residues. CDR3 sequence: CASSFGHLYNEQFF. The DNA of the CDR3 is TGTGCCAGCAGCTTCGGACATCTCTACAATGAGCAGTTCTTC. The full variable domain, in which reference TRBV7-2 and TRBJ2-1 provide the parts outside the CDR3, is GAGVSQSPSNKVTEKGKDVELRCDPISGHTALYWYRQSLGQGLEFLIYFQGNSAPDKSGLPSDRFSAERTGGSVSTLTIQRTQQEDSAVYLCASSFGHLYNEQFFGPGTRLTVL.